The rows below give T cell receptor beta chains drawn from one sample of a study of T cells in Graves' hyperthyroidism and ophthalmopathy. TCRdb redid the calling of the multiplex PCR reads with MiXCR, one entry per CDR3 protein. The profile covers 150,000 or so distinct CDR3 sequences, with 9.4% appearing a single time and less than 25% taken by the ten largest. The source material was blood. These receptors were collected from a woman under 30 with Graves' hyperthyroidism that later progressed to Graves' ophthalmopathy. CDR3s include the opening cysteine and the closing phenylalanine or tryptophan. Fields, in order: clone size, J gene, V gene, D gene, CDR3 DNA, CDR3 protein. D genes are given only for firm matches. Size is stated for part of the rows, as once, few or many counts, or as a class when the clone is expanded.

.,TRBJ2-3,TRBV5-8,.,TGTGCCAGCAGCGGGACCGAATTAATCACAGATACGCAGTATTTT,CASSGTELITDTQYF
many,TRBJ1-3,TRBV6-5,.,TGTGCCAGCACCAAATCCTCTGGAAACACCATATATTTT,CASTKSSGNTIYF
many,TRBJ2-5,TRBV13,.,TGTGCCAGCAGCTTAGGTTATGCCCAACAAGAGACCCAGTACTTC,CASSLGYAQQETQYF
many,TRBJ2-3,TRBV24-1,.,TGTGCCACCAGTGGGTTAGCGAGTCCAGATACGCAGTATTTT,CATSGLASPDTQYF
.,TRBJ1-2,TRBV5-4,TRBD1,TGTCCCAGCAGACATAGTCAAGGACAGGGGGAATATGGCTACACCTTC,CPSRHSQGQGEYGYTF
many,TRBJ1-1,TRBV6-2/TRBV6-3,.,TGTGCCAGCAGTTGGGAAGGGGGAATAGGCACTGAAGCTTTCTTT,CASSWEGGIGTEAFF
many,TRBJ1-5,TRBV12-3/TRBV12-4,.,TGTGCCAGCGCCTTTTCCAATACCCGATGGGACCGAGATCAGCCCCAGCATTTT,CASAFSNTRWDRDQPQHF
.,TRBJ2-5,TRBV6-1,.,TGTGCCAGCAGCCAGCGGTACTGCTACTTC,CASSQRYCYF
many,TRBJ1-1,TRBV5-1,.,TGCGCCAGCAGCAACTTGGGGAGGGGCAGGAACACTGAAGCTTTCTTT,CASSNLGRGRNTEAFF
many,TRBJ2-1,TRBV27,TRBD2,TGTGCCAGCAGTACCCCGGGACTAGCGGGAATTGATGAGCAGTTCTTC,CASSTPGLAGIDEQFF
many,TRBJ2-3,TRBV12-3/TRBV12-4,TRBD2,TGTGCCAGCAGTTTTTCTAGCGGGGGCCCTACTCGCACAGATACGCAGTATTTT,CASSFSSGGPTRTDTQYF
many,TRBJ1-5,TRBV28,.,TGTGCCAGCGAAATCGGGGACACCAATCAGCCCCAGCATTTT,CASEIGDTNQPQHF
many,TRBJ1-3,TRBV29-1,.,TGCAGCGTTGAGGGACTCTATTCTGGAAACACCATATATTTT,CSVEGLYSGNTIYF
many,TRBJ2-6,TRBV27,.,TGTGCCAGCAGTTTATCTGGGGCCAACGTCCTGACTTTC,CASSLSGANVLTF
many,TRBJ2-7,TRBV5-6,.,TGTGCCAGCAGCCGCCGTTTGGGGGAGCAGTACTTC,CASSRRLGEQYF
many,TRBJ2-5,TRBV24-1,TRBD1,TGTGCCACCAGTGATTGGGGACAGGGAGTGGGCGAGACCCAGTACTTC,CATSDWGQGVGETQYF
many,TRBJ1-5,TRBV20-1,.,TGCAGTGCTAGCGAAGGGGGGTGGAGCAATCAGCCCCAGCATTTT,CSASEGGWSNQPQHF
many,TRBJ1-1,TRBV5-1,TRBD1,TGCGCCAGCAGCTTGTCGACAGGGACTGAAGCTTTCTTT,CASSLSTGTEAFF
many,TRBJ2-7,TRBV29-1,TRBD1,TGCAGCGTAGGAGTCAGGACAGGGATGATCTACGAGCAGTACTTC,CSVGVRTGMIYEQYF
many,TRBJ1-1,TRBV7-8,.,TGTGCCAGCAGCCCAGACGGGGGCCTGAACACTGAAGCTTTCTTT,CASSPDGGLNTEAFF
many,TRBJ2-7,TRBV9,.,TGTGCCAGCAGCGTAGATGGGGTTTCCTACGAGCAGTACTTC,CASSVDGVSYEQYF
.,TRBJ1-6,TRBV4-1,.,TGCGCCAGCAGCCAGGGGCCTCGGGGACCTACTAATTCACCCCTCCACTTT,CASSQGPRGPTNSPLHF
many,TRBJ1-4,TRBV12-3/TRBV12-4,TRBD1,TGTGCCAGCAGTTTGCGGACAGGGGGCGCGGATGAAAAACTGTTTTTT,CASSLRTGGADEKLFF
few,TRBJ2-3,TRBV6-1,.,TGTGCCGGCAGGGCAGGGAGCACAGATACGCAGTATTTT,CAGRAGSTDTQYF
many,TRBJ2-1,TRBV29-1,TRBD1,TGCAGCGTTGAAGGGACAGGGGGGAATGAGCAGTTCTTC,CSVEGTGGNEQFF
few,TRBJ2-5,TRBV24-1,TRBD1,TGTGCCACCAGTGAATTTGGGACAGGGGAAGAGACCCAGTACTTC,CATSEFGTGEETQYF
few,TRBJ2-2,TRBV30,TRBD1,TGTGCCTGGAGTACAAGTTGGACAGGGTTTACCGGGGAGCTGTTTTTT,CAWSTSWTGFTGELFF
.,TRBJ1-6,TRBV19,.,TGTGCCAGTAGTGGGGGTCGGCAGGGAAATTCACCCCTCCACTTT,CASSGGRQGNSPLHF
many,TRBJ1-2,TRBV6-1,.,TGTGTGGAGGGCAGCCTATACTATGGCTACACCTTC,CVEGSLYYGYTF
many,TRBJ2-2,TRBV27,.,TGTGCCAGCAGATCAGGGTTGAGCACCGGGGAGCTGTTTTTT,CASRSGLSTGELFF
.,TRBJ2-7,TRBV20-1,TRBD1,TGCAGTGCAACGACAGGGGGCGATACCTACAATGAGCAGTACTTC,CSATTGGDTYNEQYF
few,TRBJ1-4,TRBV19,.,TGTGCCAGTACGATGGGGTATCGGGAAAAACTGTTTTTT,CASTMGYREKLFF
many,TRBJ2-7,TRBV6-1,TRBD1,TGTGCCAGCAGCCAGACCGGGACAGGGGGCATGAGCGGGTACGAGCAGTACTTC,CASSQTGTGGMSGYEQYF
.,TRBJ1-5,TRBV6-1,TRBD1,TGTGCCAGCAGCCCCGTTACAGGGGGAACTCAGCCCCAGCATTTT,CASSPVTGGTQPQHF
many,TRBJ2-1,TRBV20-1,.,TGCAGTGCTAGGATGCGGGCTAGCCCGAATGAGCAGTTCTTC,CSARMRASPNEQFF
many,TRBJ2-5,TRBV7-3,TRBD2,TGTGCCAGCAGTGAGTCCGGGACTACCCAAGAGACCCAGTACTTC,CASSESGTTQETQYF
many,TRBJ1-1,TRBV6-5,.,TGTGCCAGCAGTTACAGACACATGAACACTGAAGCTTTCTTT,CASSYRHMNTEAFF
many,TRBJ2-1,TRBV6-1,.,TGTGCCAGCAGTGAGGGTCAAGGCTCCTACAATGAGCAGTTCTTC,CASSEGQGSYNEQFF
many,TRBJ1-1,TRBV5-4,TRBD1,TGTGCCAGCAGCTTCGGTACACAGGGACAGGGTGCAGCTTTCTTT,CASSFGTQGQGAAFF
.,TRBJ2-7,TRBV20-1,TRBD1,TGCAGTGCGGACCGGGACAGGGCGGACGAGCAGTACTTC,CSADRDRADEQYF
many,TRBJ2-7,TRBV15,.,TGTGCCACCAGTTATGACGGGGCCTACGAGCAGTACTTC,CATSYDGAYEQYF
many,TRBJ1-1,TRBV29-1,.,TGCAGCGCCTTTAGACAGGCTGCTACTGAAGCTTTCTTT,CSAFRQAATEAFF
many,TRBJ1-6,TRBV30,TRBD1,TGTGCCTGGAGTGGACAGGGAAATTCACCCCTCCACTTT,CAWSGQGNSPLHF
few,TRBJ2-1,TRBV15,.,TGTGCCACCAGCAACACTTTGAGCTACAATGAGCAGCTCTTC,CATSNTLSYNEQLF
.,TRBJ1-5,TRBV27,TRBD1,TGTGCCAGCAGGTACAGGGGGTTTGGCAATCAGCCCCAGCATTTT,CASRYRGFGNQPQHF
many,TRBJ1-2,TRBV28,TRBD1,TGTGCCAGCAGGGGGTCGAGACAGGGCAACTATGGCTACACCTTC,CASRGSRQGNYGYTF
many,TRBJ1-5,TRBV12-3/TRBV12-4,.,TGTGCCAGCAGTCCCCGGACGCAAGGTAGCAATCAGCCCCAGCATTTT,CASSPRTQGSNQPQHF
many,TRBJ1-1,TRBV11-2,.,TGTGCCAGCAGCCCCCGCACAGGGAGAAGCACTGAAGCTTTCTTT,CASSPRTGRSTEAFF
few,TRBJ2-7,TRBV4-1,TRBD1,TGCGCCAGCAGCCAAGGACAGGGGGCAGAAGAGCAGTACTTC,CASSQGQGAEEQYF
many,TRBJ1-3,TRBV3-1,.,TGTGCCAGCAGCCAAAGCTCTGGAAACACCATATATTTT,CASSQSSGNTIYF
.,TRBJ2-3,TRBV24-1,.,TGTGCCACCAGTGACTATTCGGATTCTAGAAAAGATACGCAGTATTTT,CATSDYSDSRKDTQYF
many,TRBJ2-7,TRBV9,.,TGTGCCAGCAGCCATAGCGGTTACGAGCAGTACTTC,CASSHSGYEQYF